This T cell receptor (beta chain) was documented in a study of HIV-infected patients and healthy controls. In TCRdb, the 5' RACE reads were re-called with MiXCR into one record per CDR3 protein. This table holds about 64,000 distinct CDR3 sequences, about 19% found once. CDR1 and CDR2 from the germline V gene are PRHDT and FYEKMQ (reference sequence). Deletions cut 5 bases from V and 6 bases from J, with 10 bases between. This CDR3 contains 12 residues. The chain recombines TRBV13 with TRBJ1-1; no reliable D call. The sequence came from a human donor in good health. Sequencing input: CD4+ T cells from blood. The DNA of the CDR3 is TGTGCCAGCAGCCCTACCGGAGCTGAAGCTTTCTTT. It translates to CASSPTGAEAFF.